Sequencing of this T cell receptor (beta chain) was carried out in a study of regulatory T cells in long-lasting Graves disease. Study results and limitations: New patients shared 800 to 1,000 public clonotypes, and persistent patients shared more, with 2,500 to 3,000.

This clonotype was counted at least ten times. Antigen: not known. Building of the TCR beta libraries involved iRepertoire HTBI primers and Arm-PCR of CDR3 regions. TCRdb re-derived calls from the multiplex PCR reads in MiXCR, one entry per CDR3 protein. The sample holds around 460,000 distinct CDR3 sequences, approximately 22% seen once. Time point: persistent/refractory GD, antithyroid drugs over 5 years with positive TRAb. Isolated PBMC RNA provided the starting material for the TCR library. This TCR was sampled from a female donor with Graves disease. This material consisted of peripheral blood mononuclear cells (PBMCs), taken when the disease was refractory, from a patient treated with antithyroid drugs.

The CDR3 sequence: CATSDSQGRIEKLFF. The DNA for the CDR3 is TGTGCCACCAGTGATTCGCAGGGGAGGATTGAAAAACTGTTTTTT. The chain has TRBV24-1 and TRBJ1-4, with a tentative D call TRBD1 (6 bases). Between the trimmed V and J ends, which lost 2 bases and 7 bases, there was a span of 13 bases. The CDR3 is 15 amino acids. CDR1 and CDR2 (germline): KGHDR, SFDVKD.